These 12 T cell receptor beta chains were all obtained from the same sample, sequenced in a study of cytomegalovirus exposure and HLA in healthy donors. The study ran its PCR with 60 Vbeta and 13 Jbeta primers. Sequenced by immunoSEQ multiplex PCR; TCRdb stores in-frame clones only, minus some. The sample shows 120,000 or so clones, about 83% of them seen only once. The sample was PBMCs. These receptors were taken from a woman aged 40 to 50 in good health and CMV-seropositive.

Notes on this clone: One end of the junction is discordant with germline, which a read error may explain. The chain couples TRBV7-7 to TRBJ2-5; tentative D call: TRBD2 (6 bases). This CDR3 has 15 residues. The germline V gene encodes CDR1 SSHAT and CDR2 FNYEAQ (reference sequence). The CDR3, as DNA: TGTGCTAGCAGCTTACTAGCAGACACTCAAGAGACCCAGTACTTC. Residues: CASSLLADTQETQYF.

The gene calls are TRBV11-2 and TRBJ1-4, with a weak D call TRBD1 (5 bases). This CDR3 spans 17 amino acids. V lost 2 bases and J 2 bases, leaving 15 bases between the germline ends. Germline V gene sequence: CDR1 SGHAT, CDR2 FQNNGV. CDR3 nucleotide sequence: TGTGCCAGCAGCTTATCTCGGAGGGGATGGACTAATGAAAAACTGTTTTTT. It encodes CASSLSRRGWTNEKLFF.

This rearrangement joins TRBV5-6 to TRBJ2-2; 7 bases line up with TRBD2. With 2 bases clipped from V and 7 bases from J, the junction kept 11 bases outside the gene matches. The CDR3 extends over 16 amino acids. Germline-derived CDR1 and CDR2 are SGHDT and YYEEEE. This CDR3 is CASSLFAGAGGGELFF. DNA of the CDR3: TGTGCCAGCAGCTTATTCGCGGGAGCGGGTGGCGGGGAGCTGTTTTTT.

The CDR3: CASTPSSSTDTQYF. DNA for the CDR3: TGTGCCAGCACCCCAAGCTCTAGCACAGATACGCAGTATTTT. The rearrangement uses TRBV2 and TRBJ2-3; D is uncertain. With 7 bases removed from V and 0 bases from J, the gap between germline ends came to 11 bases. This CDR3 contains 14 residues. In germline, CDR1 is SNHLY, CDR2 FYNNEI. The full variable domain, in which reference TRBV2 and TRBJ2-3 provide the parts outside the CDR3, is EPEVTQTPSHQVTQMGQEVILRCVPISNHLYFYWYRQILGQKVEFLVSFYNNEISEKSEIFDDQFSVERPDGSNFTLKIRSTKLEDSAMYFCASTPSSSTDTQYFGPGTRLTVL.

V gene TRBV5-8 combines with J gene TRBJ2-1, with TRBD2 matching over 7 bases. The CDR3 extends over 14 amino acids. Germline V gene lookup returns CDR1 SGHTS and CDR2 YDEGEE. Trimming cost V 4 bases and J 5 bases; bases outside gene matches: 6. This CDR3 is CASSTSGLDNEQFF. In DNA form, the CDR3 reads TGTGCCAGCAGCACATCAGGACTAGACAATGAGCAGTTCTTC.

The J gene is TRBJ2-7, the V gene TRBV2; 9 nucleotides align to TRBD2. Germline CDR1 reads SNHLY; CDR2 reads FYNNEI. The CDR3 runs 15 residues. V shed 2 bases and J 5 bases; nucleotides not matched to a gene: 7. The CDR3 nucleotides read TGTGCCAGCAGTGAAACGGCGGGAGGGCTGGACGAGCAGTACTTC. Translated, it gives CASSETAGGLDEQYF.

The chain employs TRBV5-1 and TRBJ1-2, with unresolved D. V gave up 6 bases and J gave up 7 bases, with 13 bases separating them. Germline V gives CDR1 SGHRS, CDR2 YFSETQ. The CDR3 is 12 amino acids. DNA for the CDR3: TGCGCCAGCAAATCTAGGAACGGTGGCTACACCTTC. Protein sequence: CASKSRNGGYTF.

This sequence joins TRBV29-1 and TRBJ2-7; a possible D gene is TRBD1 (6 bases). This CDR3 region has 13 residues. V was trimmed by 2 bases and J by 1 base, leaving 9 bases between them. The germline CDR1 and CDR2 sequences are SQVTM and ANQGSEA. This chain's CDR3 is CSVENTGSYEQYF. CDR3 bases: TGCAGCGTTGAAAATACAGGGTCCTACGAGCAGTACTTC.

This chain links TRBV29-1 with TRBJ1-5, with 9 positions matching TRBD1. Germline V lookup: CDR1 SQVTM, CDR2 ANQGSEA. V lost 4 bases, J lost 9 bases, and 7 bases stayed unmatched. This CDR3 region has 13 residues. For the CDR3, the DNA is TGCAGCGTTGGACAGGGGGAAGGGCGGCCCCAGCATTTT. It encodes CSVGQGEGRPQHF.

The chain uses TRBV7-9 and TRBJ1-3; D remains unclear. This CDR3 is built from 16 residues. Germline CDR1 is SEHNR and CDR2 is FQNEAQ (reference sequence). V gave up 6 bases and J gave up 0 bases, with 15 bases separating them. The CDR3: CASSLPPGSSGNTIYF. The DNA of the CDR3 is TGTGCCAGCAGTCTCCCCCCCGGGAGCTCTGGAAACACCATATATTTT.

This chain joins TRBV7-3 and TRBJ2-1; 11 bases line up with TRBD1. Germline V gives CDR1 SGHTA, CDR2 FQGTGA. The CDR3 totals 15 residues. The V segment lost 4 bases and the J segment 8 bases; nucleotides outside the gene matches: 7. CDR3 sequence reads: CASSSGTGGGDEQFF. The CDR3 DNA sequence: TGTGCCAGCAGCTCAGGGACAGGGGGAGGTGATGAGCAGTTCTTC.

In DNA form, the CDR3 reads TGTGCCATCAGTGCACCGCCAGCCCAGCATTTT. Amino acids: CAISAPPAQHF. V usage is TRBV10-3 and J usage is TRBJ1-5; D gene ambiguous. This CDR3 contains 11 residues. Trimming cost V 4 bases and J 11 bases, with 9 bases left between them. Germline V gene lookup returns CDR1 ENHRY and CDR2 SYGVKD.